This TCR beta chain appears in the sequencing data of a study of OX40 agonist ivuxolimab in advanced cancers. Notes on the research overall: Ivuxolimab, which targeted the costimulatory receptor OX40 (CD134), was an agonistic, fully human IgG2 monoclonal antibody. Peripheral TCRbeta sequencing aimed to test whether ivuxolimab altered TCR sequence diversity and caused clonal T-cell expansion. Of the 50 to 55 patients in dose escalation, some 19 had hepatocellular carcinoma, some 15 had melanoma, 9 had renal cell carcinoma and 9 had head and neck cancer. Intravenous ivuxolimab was administered to patients every 2 weeks at six dose levels: 0.01, 0.1, 0.3, 1.5, 3 and 10 mg/kg. A male proportion of around 83% and a mean age of approximately 55 years, ranging from roughly 23 to 80, were recorded for the dose-escalation cohort. Partial responses occurred in three dose-escalation patients, of whom one had hepatocellular carcinoma and two had cutaneous melanoma. Patients were allowed to have had prior anti-PD-1, anti-PD-L1 or anti-CTLA-4 therapy, and 30% to 40% of the dose-escalation patients had been treated with checkpoint inhibitors. The paper reports the monotherapy dose-escalation portion (N of about 47 patients) of the phase I ivuxolimab trial. The research as a whole found: On average, CD8+ T cells showed more expanded clones than CD4+ T cells after ivuxolimab. Low levels of normalized T-cell clonal expansion were also seen in some patients who did not respond. Partial responders in the 0.1-3.0 mg/kg groups had among the lowest normalized peripheral clonal expansion, especially among CD8+ T cells. Clonal expansion of both CD4+ and CD8+ blood T cells was observed from baseline to week 6 at doses 0.1 to 3.0 mg/kg. The antigen specificity of the peripheral T cells that underwent clonal expansion was not determined.

Patients with a history of autoimmune disease or receiving systemic immunosuppression were excluded from the trial. Peripheral blood for TCR sequencing was collected from all dose cohorts at baseline, on cycle 4 day 1, and on cycle 7 day 1. Samples were obtained from an open-label, multicenter, first-in-human phase I dose-escalation trial of ivuxolimab. Adults with locally advanced or metastatic melanoma, renal cell carcinoma, hepatocellular carcinoma or head and neck squamous cell carcinoma were enrolled in the trial. Before TCR sequencing, CD4+ T cells and CD8+ T cells were sorted from peripheral blood as separate populations. The CDR3 holds 14 amino acids from the cysteine to the phenylalanine. Only the CDR3 portion is preserved as DNA: 42 bases, with reading frame beginning at the first base. V is pared back by 1 base and J by 7 bases, with 11 bases lying between the germline termini. From a lookup of the germline V gene (reference sequence), CDR1 and CDR2 are LNHNV and YYDKDF.

To sequence the TCRbeta CDR3 region, genomic DNA was isolated from the sorted cells. The immunoSEQ Assay was used to sequence the TCRbeta CDR3 regions. The clones in this table, taken by TCRdb from immuneACCESS, are in-frame only. Not every clone is retained; where verified, under half of the shortfall comes from an unresolved V gene, and the cause of the rest is unknown. The sample records 65,000 to 80,000 clones, 91% of which are singletons. The ten largest make up about 0.31% of the sample. On this clone itself: No cognate antigen has been identified for it. No clone much larger than this one lies a single base away; base qualities are absent.

The rearranged segments are TRBV15 and TRBJ1-5; tentative D gene TRBD1, with 6 bases matching. This specimen consisted of CD4+ or CD8+ T cells sorted from blood, obtained in a trial of the OX40 agonist ivuxolimab. This clonotype was sampled from an adult with an advanced solid tumor such as melanoma, head and neck, liver or kidney cancer. CDR3 region: CATSRGSQGQPQHF. The nucleotide sequence is TGTGCCACCAGCAGAGGTAGTCAGGGGCAGCCCCAGCATTTT.